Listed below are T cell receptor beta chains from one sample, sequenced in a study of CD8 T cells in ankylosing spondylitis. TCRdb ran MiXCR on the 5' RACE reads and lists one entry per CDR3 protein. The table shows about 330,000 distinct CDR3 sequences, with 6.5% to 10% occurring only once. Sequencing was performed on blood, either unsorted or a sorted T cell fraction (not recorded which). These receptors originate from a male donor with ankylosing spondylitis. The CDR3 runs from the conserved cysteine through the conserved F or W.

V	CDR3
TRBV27	CASSPRTRSVSEQYF
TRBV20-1	CSAQWSQPGTSSTDTQYF
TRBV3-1	CASSPTTGFNCYTF
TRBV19	CASSRFRDGYTF
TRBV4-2	CASSQGNAGVADTQYF
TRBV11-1	CASSFTLNNQETQYF
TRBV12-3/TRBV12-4	CASSFREGNTEAFF
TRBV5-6	CASSYQTNSYNEQFF
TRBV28	CASQHGGGSYF
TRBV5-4	CASTNMRETEAFF
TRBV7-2	CASSLTGSAPLHF
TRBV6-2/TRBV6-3	CASRATSGSGQETQYF
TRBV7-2	CASSLDGMGSYEQYF
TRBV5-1	CASSLGPNEKLFF
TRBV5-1	CASSFETGVEKLFF
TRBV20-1	CSARGRVRVNTEAFF
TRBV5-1	CASSLRLVTDTQYF
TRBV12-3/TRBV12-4	CASSLGRQGGRGSQYF
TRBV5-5	CASSSGLAGNNEQFF
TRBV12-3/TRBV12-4	CASSQDQPQHF
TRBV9	CASKTPGVTQYF
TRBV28	CASSLLTTTSGRREQYF
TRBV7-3	CASSPLQASHEQFF
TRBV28	CASRRGRAGELFF
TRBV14	CASSWTRQHEQFF
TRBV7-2	CASSPGQPYEQYF
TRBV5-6	CASSFGMGVKFF
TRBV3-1	CASSPRLAGGLETQYF
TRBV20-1	CSARTRMTYEQYF
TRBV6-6	CASGQYEAFF
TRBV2	CASSGGRLAGGPDEQFF
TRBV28	CASSSPGTGFETQYF
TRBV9	CASSVAGGWGTRNEQFF
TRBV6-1	CASKRGSNYGYTF
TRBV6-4	CASSVMIAALNEQFF
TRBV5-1	CASSLVGTNYGYTF
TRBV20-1	CSATDRDAYEQYF
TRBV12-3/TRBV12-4	CASSRDTATNEKLFF
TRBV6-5	CASSYQLAGPDTQYF
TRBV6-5	CASSLLRGTEAFF
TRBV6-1	CASSLSGPSHEQFF
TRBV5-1	CASSPWGSKNIQYF
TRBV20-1	CSARDSRRVADTQYF
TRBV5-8	CASSLGHRENQPQHF
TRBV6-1	CASSQTRGGSIQYF
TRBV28	CASSTPGVDLF
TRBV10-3	CAIAEQGLGNQPQHF
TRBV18	CASSPGRAGHYNEQFF
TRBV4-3	CASSQRGTGETQYF
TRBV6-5	CASSYSIGRQQGAFF
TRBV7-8	CASSLKGSRPGPQHF
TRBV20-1	CSAIGQSYEQYF
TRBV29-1	CSETRSSYNEQFF
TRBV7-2	CASSLRRPSPNTGELFF
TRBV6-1	CASRVGATGELFF
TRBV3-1	CASSQDWTGFEQYF
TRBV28	CASSLGSRQGVLSYEQYF
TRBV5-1	CASSANRGSYEQYF
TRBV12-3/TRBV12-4	CASSFWTESTNTGELFF